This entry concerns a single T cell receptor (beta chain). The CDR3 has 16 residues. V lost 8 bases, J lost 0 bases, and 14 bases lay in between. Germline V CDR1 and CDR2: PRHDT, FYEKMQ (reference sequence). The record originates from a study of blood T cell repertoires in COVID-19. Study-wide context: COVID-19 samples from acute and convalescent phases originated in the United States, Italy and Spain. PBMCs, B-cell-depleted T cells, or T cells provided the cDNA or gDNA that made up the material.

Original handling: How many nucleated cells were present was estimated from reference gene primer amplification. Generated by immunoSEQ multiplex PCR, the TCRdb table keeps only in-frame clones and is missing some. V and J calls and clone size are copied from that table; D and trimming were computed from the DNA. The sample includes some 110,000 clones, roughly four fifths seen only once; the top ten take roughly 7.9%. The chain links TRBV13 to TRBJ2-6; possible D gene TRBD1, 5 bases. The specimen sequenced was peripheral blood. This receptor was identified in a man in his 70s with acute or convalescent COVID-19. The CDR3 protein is CASRPSGFSGANVLTF. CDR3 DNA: TGTGCCAGCCGGCCCTCAGGGTTCTCTGGGGCCAACGTCCTGACTTTC.